Presented here are 3 T cell receptor beta chains from one specimen sequenced in a study of T cell responses to AZD1222 COVID-19 vaccine. This table comes from immunoSEQ multiplex PCR, and its TCRdb copy is limited to in-frame clones, with some not included. The data hold some 200,000 clones, with around 94% observed a single time. Material: peripheral blood, obtained on day 0 of AZD1222 vaccination. The source of these receptors is an adult in good health.

This chain connects TRBV3-1 (or the pseudogene TRBV3-2) to TRBJ1-1; 12 bases line up with TRBD1. CDR3 length equals 17 residues. Per the germline V gene, CDR1 is LGHDT and CDR2 is YNNKEL (reference sequence). The trim removed 5 bases at V and 3 bases at J, leaving 10 bases unmatched. This CDR3 is CASSLGTGGGKDTEAFF. The CDR3, as DNA: TGTGCCAGCAGCTTGGGGACAGGGGGCGGGAAAGACACTGAAGCTTTCTTT.

This clone was seen more than once but under ten times. The CDR3 region is CASSMIDSTDTQYF. In DNA, the CDR3 is TGTGCCAGCAGCATGATAGACAGTACAGATACGCAGTATTTT. V and J are TRBV5-6 and TRBJ2-3; possible D gene TRBD1, 5 bases. This CDR3 has 14 amino acids. Germline loops: CDR1 SGHDT, CDR2 YYEEEE. Trimming pared 4 bases from V and 3 bases from J, leaving 12 bases between.

CDR3 sequence reads: CASSGTDPGEAFF. The CDR3 DNA follows: TGCGCCAGCAGCGGGACAGATCCTGGTGAAGCTTTCTTT. The rearrangement uses TRBV5-1 and TRBJ1-1; 7 bases are shared with TRBD1. J gave up 7 bases and V 4 bases, and 7 bases lay outside the gene matches. Germline CDR1 and CDR2: SGHRS and YFSETQ. The CDR3 extends over 13 amino acids.